These 9 T cell receptor beta chains came from one sample sequenced in a study of T cell repertoires in cytomegalovirus infection. TCRdb reprocessed the reads with MiXCR, giving one entry per CDR3 protein. The table lists approximately 910,000 distinct CDR3 sequences, around 32% of them singletons, with roughly 13% in the top ten. These receptors have no identified antigens. The sample consisted of cultured CD8+ T cells from PBMCs, taken from culture after CMV antigen stimulation. These receptors all stem from a human donor in good health (CMV status not recorded). Some clones in this sample may be carry-over from other donors' samples.

About this clonotype itself: A much larger clone sits a single nucleotide away, making a read error possible. V and J are TRBV5-4 and TRBJ2-5, with D hard to call. CDR1 is SGHNT, CDR2 YYREEE, per germline (reference sequence). The V gene lost 1 base and the J gene lost 4 bases, with 11 bases spanning the gap. The CDR3 has 14 amino acids. The CDR3 sequence is CASSLNERVETQYF. The CDR3 coding sequence is TGTGCCAGCAGCTTGAATGAGAGAGTAGAGACCCAGTACTTC.

Written as DNA, the CDR3 is TGTGCCAGCAGCTTATCCCCACCCGGTCACAGGGACACTGAAGCTTTCTTT. Translated: CASSLSPPGHRDTEAFF. The chain joins TRBV7-3 to TRBJ1-1, with D possibly matching TRBD1 (6 bases). The V end lost 2 bases, the J end lost 3 bases, and 19 bases lay between the germline ends. The germline V gene encodes CDR1 SGHTA and CDR2 FQGTGA. The length of the CDR3 is 17 residues.

This clonotype showed up just a few times. V gene TRBV19 combines with J gene TRBJ2-4, with D perhaps TRBD1 (6 bases). The CDR3 length is 14 residues. Trimming shortened V by 10 bases and J by 4 bases, and 17 bases separated the two germline ends. Germline CDR1 is LNHDA and CDR2 is SQIVND (reference sequence). This CDR3 reads CATTPGQLKNIQYF. Here the CDR3 DNA reads TGTGCCACTACCCCCGGACAGTTAAAAAACATTCAGTACTTC.

Regarding this clonotype: Relative to the germline gene, one junction end is altered; a read error may explain this. The chain is built from TRBV12-3 or TRBV12-4 and TRBJ1-6; D gene uncertain. The CDR3 covers 13 residues. CDR3 in DNA: TGTGCCAGTAGTTTTGGGCGGGGATCACCCCTCCACTTT. Translated: CASSFGRGSPLHF.

This chain connects TRBV20-1 to TRBJ2-1, with TRBD2 identical over 11 bases. V trimming: 4 bases; J trimming: 3 bases; junction bases outside the gene matches: 2. In germline, CDR1 is DFQATT, CDR2 SNEGSKA (reference sequence). CDR3 length: 14 residues. CDR3 in DNA: TGCAGTGCTAAGACTAGCGGGGACTACAATGAGCAGTTCTTC. Encoded protein: CSAKTSGDYNEQFF.

This clonotype turned up a few times. This sequence joins TRBV19 and TRBJ1-1, with 9 bases aligning to TRBD1. The CDR3 is made up of 15 amino acids. Trimming removed 3 bases from V and 2 bases from J; junction bases left unmatched: 4. CDR1 and CDR2 from the germline V gene are LNHDA and SQIVND (reference sequence). The CDR3 spells CASSIGTGFNTEAFF. CDR3 nucleotide sequence: TGTGCCAGTAGTATCGGGACAGGGTTCAACACTGAAGCTTTCTTT. Filled out from reference TRBV19 and TRBJ1-1, the complete variable domain reads DGGITQSPKYLFRKEGQNVTLSCEQNLNHDAMYWYRQDPGQGLRLIYYSQIVNDFQKGDIAEGYSVSREKKESFPLTVTSAQKNPTAFYLCASSIGTGFNTEAFFGQGTRLTVV.

Turning to this clonotype: A read error may be the cause here, since a much bigger clone is one base away. The V gene is TRBV12-3 or TRBV12-4, the J gene TRBJ1-5; no reliable D call. The length of the CDR3 is 15 residues. Trimming cost V 4 bases and J 1 base, with 11 bases left between them. The CDR3 nucleotides read TGTGCCAGCAGTTCCGAACAAAGGAGCAATCAGCCCCAGCATTTT. It encodes CASSSEQRSNQPQHF.

The gene calls are TRBV19 and TRBJ2-3; TRBD1 might be the D (5 bases). The CDR3 loop spans 14 amino acids. CDR1 and CDR2 (germline): LNHDA, SQIVND (reference sequence). Trimming pared 7 bases from V and 2 bases from J, leaving 13 bases between. CDR3 region: CASTIGELTDTQYF. The CDR3 region has the DNA TGTGCCAGTACCATAGGGGAACTCACAGATACGCAGTATTTT.

This rearrangement joins TRBV20-1 to TRBJ2-3, with 9 bases matching TRBD2. Looked up from germline, CDR1 is DFQATT and CDR2 is SNEGSKA (reference sequence). This CDR3 has 14 residues. The CDR3, as DNA: TGCAGCGGAAGCGAGCGGGGGGGCACAGATACGCAGTATTTT. Protein sequence: CSGSERGGTDTQYF.